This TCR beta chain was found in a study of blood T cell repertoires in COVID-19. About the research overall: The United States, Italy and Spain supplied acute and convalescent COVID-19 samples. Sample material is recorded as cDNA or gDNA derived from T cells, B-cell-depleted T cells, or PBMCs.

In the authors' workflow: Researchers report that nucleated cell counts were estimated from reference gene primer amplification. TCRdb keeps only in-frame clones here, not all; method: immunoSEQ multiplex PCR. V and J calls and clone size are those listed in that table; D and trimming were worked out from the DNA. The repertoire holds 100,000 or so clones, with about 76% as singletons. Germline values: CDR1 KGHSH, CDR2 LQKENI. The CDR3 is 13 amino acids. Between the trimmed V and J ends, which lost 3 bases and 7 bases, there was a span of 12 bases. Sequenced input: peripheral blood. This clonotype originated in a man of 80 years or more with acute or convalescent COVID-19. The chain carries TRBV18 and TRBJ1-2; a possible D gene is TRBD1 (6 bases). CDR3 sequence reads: CASSPDREGGYTF. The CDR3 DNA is TGTGCCAGCTCACCGGACAGAGAAGGTGGCTACACCTTC.